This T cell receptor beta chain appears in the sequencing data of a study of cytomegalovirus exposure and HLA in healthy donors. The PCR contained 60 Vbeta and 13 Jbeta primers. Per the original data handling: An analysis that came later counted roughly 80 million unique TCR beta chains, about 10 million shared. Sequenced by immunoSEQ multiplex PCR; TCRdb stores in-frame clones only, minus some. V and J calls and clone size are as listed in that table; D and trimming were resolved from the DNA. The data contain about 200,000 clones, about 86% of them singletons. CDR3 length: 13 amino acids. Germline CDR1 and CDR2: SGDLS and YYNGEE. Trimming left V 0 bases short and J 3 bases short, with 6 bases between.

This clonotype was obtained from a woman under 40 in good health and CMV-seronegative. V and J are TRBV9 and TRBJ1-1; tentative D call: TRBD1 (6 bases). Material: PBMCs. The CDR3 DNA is TGTGCCAGCAGCGTAGAGGGGGACACTGAAGCTTTCTTT. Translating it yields CASSVEGDTEAFF.